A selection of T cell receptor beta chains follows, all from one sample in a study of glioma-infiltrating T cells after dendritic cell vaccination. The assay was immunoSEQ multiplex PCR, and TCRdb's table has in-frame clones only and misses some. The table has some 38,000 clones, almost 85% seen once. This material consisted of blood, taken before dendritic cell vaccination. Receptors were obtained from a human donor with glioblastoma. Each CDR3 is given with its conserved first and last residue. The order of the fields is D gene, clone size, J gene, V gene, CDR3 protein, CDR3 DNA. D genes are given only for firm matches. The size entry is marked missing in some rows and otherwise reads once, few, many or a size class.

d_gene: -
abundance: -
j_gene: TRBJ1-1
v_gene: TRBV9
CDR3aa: CASSGGTLNTEAFF
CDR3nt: TGTGCCAGCAGCGGGGGGACACTGAACACTGAAGCTTTCTTT

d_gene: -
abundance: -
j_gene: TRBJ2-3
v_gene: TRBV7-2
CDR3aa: CASSLVSSADTQYF
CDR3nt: TGTGCCAGCAGCTTAGTATCCAGCGCAGATACGCAGTATTTT

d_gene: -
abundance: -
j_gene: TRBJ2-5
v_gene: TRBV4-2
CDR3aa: CASSHREETQYF
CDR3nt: TGTGCCAGCAGCCATCGAGAAGAGACCCAGTACTTC

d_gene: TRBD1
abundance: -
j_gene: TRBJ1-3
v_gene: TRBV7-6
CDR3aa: CASSLQGGGNTIYF
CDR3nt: TGTGCCAGCAGCTTACAGGGGGGCGGAAACACCATATATTTT

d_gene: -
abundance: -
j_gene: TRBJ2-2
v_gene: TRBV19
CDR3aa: CASSLQANTGELFF
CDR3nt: TGTGCCAGTAGTTTACAGGCGAACACCGGGGAGCTGTTTTTT

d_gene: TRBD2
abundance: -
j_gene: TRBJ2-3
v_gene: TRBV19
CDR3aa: CASSIFSGADTQYF
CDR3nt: TGTGCCAGTAGTATATTTAGCGGGGCGGATACGCAGTATTTT

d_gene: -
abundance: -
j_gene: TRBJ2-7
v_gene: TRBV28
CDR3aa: CASSFGGPYEQYF
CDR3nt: TGTGCCAGCAGTTTTGGAGGGCCCTACGAGCAGTACTTC

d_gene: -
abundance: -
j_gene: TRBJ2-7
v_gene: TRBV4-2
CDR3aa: CASSHFTGTYEQYF
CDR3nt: TGTGCCAGCAGCCACTTTACAGGGACCTACGAGCAGTACTTC

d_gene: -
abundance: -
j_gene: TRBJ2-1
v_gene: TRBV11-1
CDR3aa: CASTGQVYNEQFF
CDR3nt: TGTGCCAGCACTGGCCAGGTATACAATGAGCAGTTCTTC

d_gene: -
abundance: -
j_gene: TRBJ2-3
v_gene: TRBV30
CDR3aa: CAWARMGGVLDTQYF
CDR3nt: TGTGCCTGGGCCCGGATGGGGGGTGTACTTGATACGCAGTATTTT

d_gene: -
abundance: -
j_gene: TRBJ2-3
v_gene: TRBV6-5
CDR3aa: CASKTGEDTQYF
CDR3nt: TGTGCCAGCAAGACGGGGGAAGATACGCAGTATTTT

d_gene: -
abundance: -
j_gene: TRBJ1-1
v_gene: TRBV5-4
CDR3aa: CASSLPSEEAFF
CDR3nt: TGTGCCAGCAGCTTGCCATCGGAGGAAGCTTTCTTT

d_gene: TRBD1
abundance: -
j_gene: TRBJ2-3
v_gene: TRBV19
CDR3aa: CASRNPLDPGQGRYTQYF
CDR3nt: TGTGCCAGTAGAAACCCGCTGGACCCGGGACAGGGGCGATATACGCAGTATTTT

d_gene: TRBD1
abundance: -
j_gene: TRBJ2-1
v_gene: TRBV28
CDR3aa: CASSRGGQAGNEQFF
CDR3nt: TGTGCCAGCAGTCGCGGTGGACAGGCTGGCAATGAGCAGTTCTTC

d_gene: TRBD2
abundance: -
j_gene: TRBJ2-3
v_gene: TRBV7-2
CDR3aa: CATILPPGTRTDTQYF
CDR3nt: TGTGCCACTATCCTCCCCCCGGGGACTAGGACAGATACGCAGTATTTT

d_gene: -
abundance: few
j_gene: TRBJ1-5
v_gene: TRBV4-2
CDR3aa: CASSQRAQARDSNQPQHF
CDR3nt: TGTGCCAGCAGCCAAAGGGCGCAGGCCCGGGATAGCAATCAGCCCCAGCATTTT

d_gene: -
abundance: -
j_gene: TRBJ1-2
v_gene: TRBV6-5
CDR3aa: CASSRTNYGYTF
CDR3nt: TGTGCCAGCAGCAGGACTAACTATGGCTACACCTTC

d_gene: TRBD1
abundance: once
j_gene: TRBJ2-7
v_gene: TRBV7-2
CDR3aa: CASSSRQGAYEQYF
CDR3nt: TGTGCCAGCAGCTCCCGACAGGGGGCTTACGAGCAGTACTTC

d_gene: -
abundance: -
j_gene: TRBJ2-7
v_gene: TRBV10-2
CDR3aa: CASSRDPRSSYEQYF
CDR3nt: TGCGCCAGCAGCAGGGATCCGAGGAGCTCCTACGAGCAGTACTTC

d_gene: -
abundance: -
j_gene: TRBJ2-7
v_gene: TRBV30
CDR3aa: CAWSDFYEQYF
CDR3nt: TGTGCCTGGAGTGACTTCTACGAGCAGTACTTC

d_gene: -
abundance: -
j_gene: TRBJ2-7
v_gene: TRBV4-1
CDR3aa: CASSQERGSEQYF
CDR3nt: TGCGCCAGCAGCCAAGAAAGAGGGTCCGAGCAGTACTTC

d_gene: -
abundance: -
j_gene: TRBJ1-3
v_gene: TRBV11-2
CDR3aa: CASSLGYPDTIYF
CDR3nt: TGTGCCAGCAGCTTAGGCTACCCGGACACCATATATTTT

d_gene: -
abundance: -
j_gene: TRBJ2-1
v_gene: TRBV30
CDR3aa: CAWSDQITRVDEQFF
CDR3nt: TGTGCCTGGAGTGACCAGATAACTCGGGTGGATGAGCAGTTCTTC

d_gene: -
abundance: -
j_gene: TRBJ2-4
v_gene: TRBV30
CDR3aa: CAWSGKNIQYF
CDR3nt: TGTGCCTGGAGCGGCAAAAACATTCAGTACTTC

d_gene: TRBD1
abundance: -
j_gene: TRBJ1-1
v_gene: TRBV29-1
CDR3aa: CSVVTQGGTEAFF
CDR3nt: TGCAGCGTCGTAACCCAGGGGGGCACTGAAGCTTTCTTT

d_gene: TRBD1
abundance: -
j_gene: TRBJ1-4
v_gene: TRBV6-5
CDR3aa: CASSRRQGGIEKLFF
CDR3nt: TGTGCCAGCAGCCGTCGACAGGGGGGTATCGAAAAACTGTTTTTT

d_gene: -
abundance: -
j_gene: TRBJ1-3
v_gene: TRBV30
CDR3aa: CAWNHAGSGNTIYF
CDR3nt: TGTGCCTGGAACCACGCAGGCTCTGGAAACACCATATATTTT

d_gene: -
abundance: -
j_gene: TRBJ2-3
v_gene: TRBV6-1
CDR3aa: CASTGGVTDTQYF
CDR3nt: TGTGCCAGCACTGGAGGGGTCACAGATACGCAGTATTTT

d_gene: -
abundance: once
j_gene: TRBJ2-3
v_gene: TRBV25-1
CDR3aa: CASSQRETDTQYF
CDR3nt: TGTGCCAGCAGTCAACGTGAGACAGATACGCAGTATTTT

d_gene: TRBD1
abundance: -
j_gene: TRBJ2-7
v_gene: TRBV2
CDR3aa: CASREPGQGTYEQYF
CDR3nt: TGTGCCAGCAGGGAACCGGGACAGGGGACGTACGAGCAGTACTTC

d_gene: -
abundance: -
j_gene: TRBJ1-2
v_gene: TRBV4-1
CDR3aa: CASSQVGPNYGYTF
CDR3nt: TGCGCCAGCAGCCAAGTCGGTCCGAACTATGGCTACACCTTC

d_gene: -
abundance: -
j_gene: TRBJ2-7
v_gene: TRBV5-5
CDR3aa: CASSLWAGNYEQYF
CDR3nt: TGTGCCAGCAGCTTGTGGGCCGGAAACTACGAGCAGTACTTC

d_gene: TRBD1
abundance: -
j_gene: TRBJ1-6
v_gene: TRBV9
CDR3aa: CASSVGDRESSPLHF
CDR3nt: TGTGCCAGCAGCGTAGGGGACAGGGAAAGCTCACCCCTCCACTTT

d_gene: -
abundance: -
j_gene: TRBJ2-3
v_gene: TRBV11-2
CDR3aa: CASSLGLAADTQYF
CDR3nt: TGTGCCAGCAGCTTAGGGCTAGCCGCGGATACGCAGTATTTT

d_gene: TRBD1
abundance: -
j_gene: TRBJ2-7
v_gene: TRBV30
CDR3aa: CAGLRDRGVHEQYF
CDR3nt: TGTGCCGGACTCCGGGACAGGGGAGTCCACGAGCAGTACTTC